Listed here are 32 T cell receptor beta chains from one sample, sequenced in a study of CD8 T cells in ankylosing spondylitis. Study conclusions and caveats: Seven or eight highly homologous variants formed a TCR beta motif that appeared characteristic of ankylosing spondylitis blood.

These receptors lack a known antigen. TCRdb reprocessed the 5' RACE reads via MiXCR and lists one record per CDR3 protein. The data show almost 400,000 distinct CDR3 sequences, about a fifth seen once. Sequenced: blood, either unsorted or a sorted T cell fraction (not recorded which). Source of these receptors: a male donor with ankylosing spondylitis.

The chain joins TRBV5-1 to TRBJ1-6, with D hard to call. The CDR3 extends over 15 amino acids. The germline CDR1 and CDR2 sequences are SGHRS and YFSETQ. V lost 0 bases, J lost 15 bases, and 19 bases lay in between. The CDR3 is CASSLDPFAYLNLHF. The CDR3 DNA is TGCGCCAGCAGCTTGGATCCCTTCGCCTATCTCAACCTCCACTTT.

The rearrangement links TRBV19 to TRBJ2-3; 11 bases match TRBD2. The CDR3 is 13 amino acids. After removal of 7 bases from V and 4 bases from J, the junction contained 1 base not matched to a gene. CDR1 is LNHDA, CDR2 SQIVND, per germline (reference sequence). The CDR3 protein is CASKLAGADTQYF. The CDR3 DNA reads as TGTGCCAGTAAACTAGCGGGAGCAGATACGCAGTATTTT. The entire variable domain, with the rest obtained from reference TRBV19 and TRBJ2-3, is as follows: DGGITQSPKYLFRKEGQNVTLSCEQNLNHDAMYWYRQDPGQGLRLIYYSQIVNDFQKGDIAEGYSVSREKKESFPLTVTSAQKNPTAFYLCASKLAGADTQYFGPGTRLTVL.

This clonotype was detected a few times. V and J are TRBV11-3 and TRBJ2-2; 10 nucleotides line up with TRBD1. This CDR3 comprises 15 residues. Trimming at V came to 1 base and at J to 4 bases, leaving 0 bases not matched to a gene. The germline V gene has CDR1 SGHNT and CDR2 YENEEA. As DNA, the CDR3 is TGTGCCAGCAGCTTAGGGACAGGGGGCACCGGGGAGCTGTTTTTT. Amino acid sequence: CASSLGTGGTGELFF.

The table lists this clonotype with a few counts. The chain has TRBV27 and TRBJ2-3; 8 bases fit TRBD1. The CDR3 sequence is 15 residues long. From germline, CDR1 is MNHEY and CDR2 SMNVEV (reference sequence). With V trimmed by 6 bases and J by 2 bases, 7 bases remained unmatched. DNA for the CDR3: TGTGCCAGCAGCAGCAGACAGGGGTACACAGATACGCAGTATTTT. Translated, it gives CASSSRQGYTDTQYF.

This clonotype was detected a few times. The rearrangement joins TRBV3-1 to TRBJ2-7; TRBD1 is a possible D gene (5 bases). This CDR3 is built from 11 residues. The germline CDR1 and CDR2 sequences are LGHDT and YNNKEL (reference sequence). For the CDR3, the DNA is TGTGCATCAGGGCTTACCTACGAGCAGTACTTC. Translated: CASGLTYEQYF.

The V gene is TRBV15, the J gene TRBJ2-7; the match to TRBD1 covers 10 bases. The CDR3 consists of 15 residues. Germline CDR1 and CDR2: LNHNV and YYDKDF (reference sequence). With 3 bases clipped from V and 3 bases from J, the junction kept 5 bases outside the gene matches. CDR3 bases: TGTGCCACCAGCAGGGAGGACAGGGGGTACTACGAGCAGTACTTC. Translated, it gives CATSREDRGYYEQYF. Supplemented by reference TRBV15 and TRBJ2-7, the full variable domain reads DAMVIQNPRYQVTQFGKPVTLSCSQTLNHNVMYWYQQKSSQAPKLLFHYYDKDFNNEADTPDNFQSRRPNTSFCFLDIRSPGLGDTAMYLCATSREDRGYYEQYFGPGTRLTVT.

The chain joins TRBV3-1 to TRBJ1-1; D ambiguous. Per the germline V gene, CDR1 is LGHDT and CDR2 is YNNKEL (reference sequence). This CDR3 is 12 amino acids long. The V end lost 2 bases, the J end lost 7 bases, and 8 bases lay between the germline ends. CDR3 residues: CASSQWTDEAFF. In DNA, the CDR3 is TGTGCCAGCAGCCAATGGACGGATGAAGCTTTCTTT.

V and J are TRBV27 and TRBJ1-6; tentatively, D is TRBD1 (5 bases). Trimming shortened V by 8 bases and J by 9 bases, and 17 bases separated the two germline ends. Germline assignment: CDR1 MNHEY and CDR2 SMNVEV (reference sequence). The CDR3 extends over 14 amino acids. CDR3 region: CASGTGTASSPLHF. In DNA, the CDR3 is TGTGCCAGCGGGACCGGGACGGCGTCTTCACCCCTCCACTTT.

The gene calls are TRBV25-1 and TRBJ2-7; no clear D. Trimming pared 1 base from V and 6 bases from J, leaving 16 bases between. CDR1 and CDR2 (germline): MGHDK, SYGVNS. The CDR3 is 15 residues long. The CDR3 nucleotides are TGTGCCAGCAGTGAATGGTCTGATGGGTATGGCGAGCAGTACTTC. Translation gives CASSEWSDGYGEQYF.

This chain links TRBV5-1 with TRBJ2-5; 13 nucleotides align to TRBD2. Trimming removed 3 bases from V and 5 bases from J; junction bases left unmatched: 7. The CDR3 is 16 amino acids. Germline assignment: CDR1 SGHRS and CDR2 YFSETQ. The CDR3 DNA follows: TGCGCCAGCAGCTCCATCTCACTAGCGGGAGGGGAGACCCAGTACTTC. This sequence encodes CASSSISLAGGETQYF.

This clonotype showed up many times. CDR3: CASTSLGLGGFF. DNA of the CDR3: TGTGCCAGCACCTCCCTGGGGCTGGGCGGGTTCTTC. This chain connects TRBV11-2 to TRBJ2-1, with D possibly being TRBD1 (5 bases). In germline, CDR1 is SGHAT, CDR2 FQNNGV. V shed 7 bases and J shed 15 bases, with 19 bases lying between them. This CDR3 has 12 residues.

The V gene is TRBV2, the J gene TRBJ2-7; perhaps TRBD1 as D (6 bases). The CDR3 contains 16 residues. Germline V gene data show CDR1 as SNHLY and CDR2 as FYNNEI. V was shortened by 6 bases and J by 5 bases, with 23 bases between the two germline ends. DNA of the CDR3: TGTGCCAGCAGGTCTTTTGCGGGCAGGGGCCTCAACGAGCAGTACTTC. Amino acid sequence: CASRSFAGRGLNEQYF.

Many counts were recorded for this clonotype. CDR3 amino acids: CASSQRSRSGNEQFF. As DNA, the CDR3 is TGTGCCAGCAGCCAAAGGTCTCGTTCGGGCAATGAGCAGTTCTTC. The chain links TRBV7-2 to TRBJ2-1; D gene ambiguous. V lost 5 bases to trimming and J lost 6 bases, with 17 bases between them. The CDR3 is 15 residues long. Germline loops: CDR1 SGHTA, CDR2 FQGNSA. The complete variable domain, with remaining parts taken from reference TRBV7-2 and TRBJ2-1, reads GAGVSQSPSNKVTEKGKDVELRCDPISGHTALYWYRQSLGQGLEFLIYFQGNSAPDKSGLPSDRFSAERTGGSVSTLTIQRTQQEDSAVYLCASSQRSRSGNEQFFGPGTRLTVL.

The rearrangement links TRBV2 to TRBJ2-5; weak D call: TRBD2 (5 bases). Trimming left V 6 bases short and J 4 bases short, with 18 bases between. The germline CDR1 and CDR2 sequences are SNHLY and FYNNEI. CDR3 length: 15 amino acids. The CDR3 DNA follows: TGTGCCAGCAGCGGGCAAAGGGAGACCCTAGAGACCCAGTACTTC. This codes for CASSGQRETLETQYF.

This rearrangement joins TRBV5-1 to TRBJ2-1, with TRBD2 identical over 10 bases. The CDR3 extends over 15 amino acids. J lost 7 bases, V lost 2 bases, and 6 bases had no gene match. Germline values: CDR1 SGHRS, CDR2 YFSETQ. The CDR3 here is CASSFSSGSINEQFF. The CDR3 region has the DNA TGCGCCAGCAGCTTTTCTAGCGGGAGCATTAATGAGCAGTTCTTC.

In this sample, this clonotype turned up a few times. The V gene is TRBV7-8, the J gene TRBJ2-2, with 9 bases matching TRBD2. Germline V CDR1 and CDR2: SGHVS, FQNEAQ. The CDR3 covers 19 residues. J lost 1 base, V lost 1 base, and 10 bases had no gene match. This chain's CDR3 is CASSLELAGQELNTGELFF. The CDR3 DNA is TGTGCCAGCAGCTTAGAGCTAGCGGGACAAGAGCTGAACACCGGGGAGCTGTTTTTT.

The CDR3: CASSPFRPQPQHF. CDR3 bases: TGTGCCAGCAGTCCTTTCCGCCCTCAGCCCCAGCATTTT. V is TRBV12-3 or TRBV12-4 and J is TRBJ1-5; no firm D call. V dropped 5 bases and J dropped 6 bases, with 11 bases sitting between them. The CDR3 consists of 13 residues.

DNA of the CDR3: TGTGCCAGCGGAGCCGGGACAGGGGGCGCGGAGACCCAGTACTTC. It encodes CASGAGTGGAETQYF. The chain recombines TRBV2 with TRBJ2-5; TRBD1 matches 12 bases. This CDR3 region has 15 residues. Germline V gene data show CDR1 as SNHLY and CDR2 as FYNNEI. V was pared by 8 bases and J by 5 bases, with 9 bases of the junction left unmatched.

At least ten counts were recorded for this clonotype. The rearrangement uses TRBV20-1 and TRBJ2-7, with D perhaps TRBD1 (5 bases). Trimming stripped 6 bases from V and 4 bases from J, with 16 bases between. This CDR3 is 13 amino acids long. Per the germline V gene, CDR1 is DFQATT and CDR2 is SNEGSKA (reference sequence). CDR3 sequence reads: CSATGHLGYEQYF. The DNA of the CDR3 is TGCAGTGCCACCGGACATCTAGGGTACGAGCAGTACTTC.

The genes are TRBV5-1 and TRBJ2-3; a possible D gene is TRBD2 (5 bases). There are 17 residues in the CDR3. Germline-derived CDR1 and CDR2 are SGHRS and YFSETQ. V lost 0 bases, J lost 1 base, and 15 bases lay in between. The CDR3: CASSLAVLGGRTDTQYF. The CDR3 nucleotides read TGCGCCAGCAGCTTGGCCGTTCTCGGCGGGCGCACAGATACGCAGTATTTT.

This sequence joins TRBV5-1 and TRBJ2-1; weak D call: TRBD2 (6 bases). V lost 0 bases, J lost 10 bases, and 11 bases lay in between. The CDR3 totals 13 residues. Germline CDR1 reads SGHRS; CDR2 reads YFSETQ. The CDR3 nucleotides read TGCGCCAGCAGCTTGGCGGGGGTAGCCGAGCAGTTCTTC. This codes for CASSLAGVAEQFF.

CDR3 loop: CASTLRGTGTQETQYF. CDR3 nucleotide sequence: TGTGCCAGCACCCTGAGGGGTACAGGCACGCAAGAGACCCAGTACTTC. The rearrangement links TRBV7-9 to TRBJ2-5; tentatively, D is TRBD1 or TRBD2 (5 bases each). Trimming left V 7 bases short and J 2 bases short, with 20 bases between. The V gene's germline CDR1 is SEHNR and CDR2 FQNEAQ (reference sequence). CDR3 length: 16 residues.

This clonotype was recorded a few times. The V gene is TRBV25-1, the J gene TRBJ1-5; D ambiguous. The germline gives CDR1 MGHDK, CDR2 SYGVNS. The germline V and J ends were trimmed by 3 bases and 1 base, with 4 bases remaining between them. The CDR3 is made up of 13 amino acids. CDR3 nucleotides: TGTGCCAGCAGTGACAGAAGCAATCAGCCCCAGCATTTT. Translating gives CASSDRSNQPQHF.

The genes are TRBV5-1 and TRBJ2-1, with D perhaps matching TRBD1 or TRBD2 (5 bases each). Trimming took 6 bases from V and 7 from J, leaving 17 bases between them. Germline CDR1 and CDR2: SGHRS and YFSETQ. CDR3 length: 14 residues. CDR3 in amino acids: CASTPGTPRNEQFF. CDR3 nucleotides: TGCGCCAGCACCCCCGGGACCCCAAGGAATGAGCAGTTCTTC.

The V gene is TRBV5-1, the J gene TRBJ2-7; perhaps D is TRBD1 or TRBD2 (6 bases each). The CDR3 loop spans 16 amino acids. Trimming stripped 2 bases from V and 5 bases from J, with 20 bases between. Per the germline V gene, CDR1 is SGHRS and CDR2 is YFSETQ. The CDR3 protein is CASSFSGGSVVDEQYF. CDR3 sequence (DNA): TGCGCCAGCAGCTTTTCCGGGGGCAGTGTGGTAGACGAGCAGTACTTC.

V usage is TRBV11-3 and J usage is TRBJ2-3, with D tentatively TRBD2 (6 bases). Trimming stripped 5 bases from V and 5 bases from J, with 14 bases between. The CDR3 has 14 amino acids. Germline V CDR1 and CDR2: SGHNT, YENEEA. The CDR3 DNA reads TGTGCCAGCAGCGTAAGTCCGGGGGAAGATACGCAGTATTTT. It encodes CASSVSPGEDTQYF.

This clonotype was counted between two and nine times. The chain joins TRBV6-1 to TRBJ2-2; 8 nucleotides match TRBD2. V lost 7 bases to trimming and J lost 0 bases; unmatched junction nucleotides: 10. This CDR3 is built from 17 residues. Germline CDR1 and CDR2: MNHNS and SASEGT. The chain's CDR3 is CASNPREGITNTGELFF. DNA for the CDR3: TGTGCCAGCAACCCACGGGAGGGCATAACGAACACCGGGGAGCTGTTTTTT.

The chain uses TRBV7-7 and TRBJ1-5; D ambiguous. Between the trimmed V and J ends, which lost 2 bases and 0 bases, there was a span of 5 bases. This CDR3 region has 14 residues. Germline CDR1 SSHAT, CDR2 FNYEAQ (reference sequence). Written as DNA, the CDR3 is TGTGCCAGCAGCTTAAGGGATAGCAATCAGCCCCAGCATTTT. Translation: CASSLRDSNQPQHF.

This clonotype was seen more than once but under ten times. The chain employs TRBV3-1 and TRBJ2-7, with D possibly TRBD1 on 5 matching bases. Germline-derived CDR1 and CDR2 are LGHDT and YNNKEL (reference sequence). V lost 4 bases and J 0 bases, leaving 10 bases between the germline ends. CDR3 length equals 14 residues. The CDR3 DNA sequence: TGTGCCAGCAGCCCCTCGGACACCTCCTACGAGCAGTACTTC. Amino acids: CASSPSDTSYEQYF.

This clonotype was detected a few times. This chain links TRBV14 with TRBJ2-1; TRBD2 agrees at 13 bases. The CDR3 is 20 amino acids. V lost 3 bases, J lost 0 bases, and 11 bases stayed unmatched. In germline, CDR1 is SGHDN, CDR2 FVKESK. CDR3 sequence: CASSHKLGLAGLSSYNEQFF. The CDR3 nucleotides read TGTGCCAGCAGCCACAAATTGGGACTAGCGGGGCTGAGCTCCTACAATGAGCAGTTCTTC.

This clonotype was seen a handful of times. The gene calls are TRBV25-1 and TRBJ2-4; D unclear. V was shortened by 4 bases and J by 0 bases, with 16 bases between the two germline ends. CDR1 and CDR2 (germline): MGHDK, SYGVNS. The CDR3 spans 17 residues. The CDR3 region has the DNA TGTGCCAGCAGTGGGACCCTTAACCCTTTAGCCAAAAACATTCAGTACTTC. Residues: CASSGTLNPLAKNIQYF. Full variable domain (rest looked up from reference TRBV25-1 and TRBJ2-4): EADIYQTPRYLVIGTGKKITLECSQTMGHDKMYWYQQDPGMELHLIHYSYGVNSTEKGDLSSESTVSRIRTEHFPLTLESARPSHTSQYLCASSGTLNPLAKNIQYFGAGTRLSVL.

The genes are TRBV6-2 or TRBV6-3 and TRBJ2-7; maybe TRBD2 (5 bases). The CDR3 runs to 14 residues. In germline, CDR1 is MNHEY, CDR2 SVGEGT. The V gene lost 0 bases and the J gene lost 5 bases, with 11 bases spanning the gap. DNA for the CDR3: TGTGCCAGCAGTTACTCGGGGAGAAGGAACGAGCAGTACTTC. Encoded protein: CASSYSGRRNEQYF.